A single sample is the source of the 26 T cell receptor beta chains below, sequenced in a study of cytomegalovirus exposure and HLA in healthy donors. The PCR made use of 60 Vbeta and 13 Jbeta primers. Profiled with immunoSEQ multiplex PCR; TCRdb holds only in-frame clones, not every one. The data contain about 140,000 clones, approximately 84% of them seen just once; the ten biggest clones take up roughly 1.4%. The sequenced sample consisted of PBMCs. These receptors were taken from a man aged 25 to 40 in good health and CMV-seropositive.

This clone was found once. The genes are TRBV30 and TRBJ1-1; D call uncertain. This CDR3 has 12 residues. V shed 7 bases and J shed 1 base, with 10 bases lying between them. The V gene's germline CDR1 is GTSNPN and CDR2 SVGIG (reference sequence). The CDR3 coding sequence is TGTGCCTCTACTATAAGGAACACTGAAGCTTTCTTT. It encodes CASTIRNTEAFF.

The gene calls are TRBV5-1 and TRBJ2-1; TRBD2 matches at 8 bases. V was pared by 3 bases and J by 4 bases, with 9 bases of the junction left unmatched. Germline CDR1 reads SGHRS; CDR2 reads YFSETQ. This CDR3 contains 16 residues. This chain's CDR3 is CASSWTSGSYYNEQFF. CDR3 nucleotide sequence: TGCGCCAGCAGCTGGACCAGCGGGAGCTATTACAATGAGCAGTTCTTC. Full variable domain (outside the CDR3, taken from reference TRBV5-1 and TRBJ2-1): KAGVTQTPRYLIKTRGQQVTLSCSPISGHRSVSWYQQTPGQGLQFLFEYFSETQRNKGNFPGRFSGRQFSNSRSEMNVSTLELGDSALYLCASSWTSGSYYNEQFFGPGTRLTVL.

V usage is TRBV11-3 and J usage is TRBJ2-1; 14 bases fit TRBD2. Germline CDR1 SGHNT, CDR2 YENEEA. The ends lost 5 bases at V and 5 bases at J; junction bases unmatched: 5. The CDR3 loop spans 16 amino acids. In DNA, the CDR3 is TGTGCCAGCAGCCCCGGACTAGCGGGAGGCCACAATGAGCAGTTCTTC. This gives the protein CASSPGLAGGHNEQFF.

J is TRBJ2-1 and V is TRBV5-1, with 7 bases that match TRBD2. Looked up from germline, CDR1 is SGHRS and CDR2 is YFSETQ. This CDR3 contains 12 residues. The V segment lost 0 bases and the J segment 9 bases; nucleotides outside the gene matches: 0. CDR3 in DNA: TGCGCCAGCAGCTTGGGGACTAGTGAGCAGTTCTTC. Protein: CASSLGTSEQFF.

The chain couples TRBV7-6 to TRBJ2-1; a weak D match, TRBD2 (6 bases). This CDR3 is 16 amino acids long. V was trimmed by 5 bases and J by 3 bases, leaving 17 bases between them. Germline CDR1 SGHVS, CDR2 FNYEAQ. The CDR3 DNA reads TGTGCCAGCAGCCTGGGGACTTCCCACCTCTACAATGAGCAGTTCTTC. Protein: CASSLGTSHLYNEQFF.

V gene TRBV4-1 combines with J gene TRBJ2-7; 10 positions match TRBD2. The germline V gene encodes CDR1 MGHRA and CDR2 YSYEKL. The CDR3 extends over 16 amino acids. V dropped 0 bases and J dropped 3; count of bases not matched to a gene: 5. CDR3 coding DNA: TGCGCCAGCAGCCAAGAAAAATCTAGCGGGGGCTACGAGCAGTACTTC. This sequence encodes CASSQEKSSGGYEQYF.

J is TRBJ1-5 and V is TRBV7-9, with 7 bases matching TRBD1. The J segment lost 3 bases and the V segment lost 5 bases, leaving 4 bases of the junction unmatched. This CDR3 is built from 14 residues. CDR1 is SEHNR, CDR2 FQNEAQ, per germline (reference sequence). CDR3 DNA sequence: TGTGCCAGCAGCCTTGGGACAGTCAATCAGCCCCAGCATTTT. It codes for CASSLGTVNQPQHF.

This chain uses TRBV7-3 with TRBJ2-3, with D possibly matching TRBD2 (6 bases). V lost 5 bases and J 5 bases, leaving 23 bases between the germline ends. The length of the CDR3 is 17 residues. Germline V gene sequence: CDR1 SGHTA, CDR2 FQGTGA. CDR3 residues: CASSPSISLLAEDTQYF. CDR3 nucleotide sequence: TGTGCCAGCAGCCCATCTATATCCTTACTAGCAGAAGATACGCAGTATTTT.

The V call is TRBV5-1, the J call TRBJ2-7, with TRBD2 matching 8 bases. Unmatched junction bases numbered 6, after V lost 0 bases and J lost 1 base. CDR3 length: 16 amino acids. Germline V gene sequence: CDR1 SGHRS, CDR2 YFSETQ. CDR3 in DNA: TGCGCCAGCAGCTTGGGACTAGCGAAACCATCCTACGAGCAGTACTTC. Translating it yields CASSLGLAKPSYEQYF.

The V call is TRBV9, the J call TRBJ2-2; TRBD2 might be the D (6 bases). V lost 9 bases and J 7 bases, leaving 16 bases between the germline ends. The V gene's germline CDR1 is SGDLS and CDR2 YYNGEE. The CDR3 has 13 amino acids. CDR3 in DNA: TGTGCCACCGCCAAAATCGGGGGCGGGGAGCTGTTTTTT. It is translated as CATAKIGGGELFF.

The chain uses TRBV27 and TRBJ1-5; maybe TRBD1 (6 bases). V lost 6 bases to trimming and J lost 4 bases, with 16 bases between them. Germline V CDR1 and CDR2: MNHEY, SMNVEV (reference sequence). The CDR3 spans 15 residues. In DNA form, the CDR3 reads TGTGCCAGCAGCGAACAGGGCTTGGGGAATCAGCCCCAGCATTTT. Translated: CASSEQGLGNQPQHF.

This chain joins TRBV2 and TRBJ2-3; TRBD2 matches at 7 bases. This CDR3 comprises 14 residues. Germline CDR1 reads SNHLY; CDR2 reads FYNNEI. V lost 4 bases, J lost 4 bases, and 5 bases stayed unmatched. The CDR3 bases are TGTGCCAGCAGTGGGACTAGTGCGGCAGATACGCAGTATTTT. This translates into CASSGTSAADTQYF.

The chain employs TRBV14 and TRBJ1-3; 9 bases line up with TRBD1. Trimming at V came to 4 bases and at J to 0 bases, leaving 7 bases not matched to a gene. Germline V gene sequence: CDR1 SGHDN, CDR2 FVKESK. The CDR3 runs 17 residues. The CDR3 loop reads CASSRPGTGYSGNTIYF. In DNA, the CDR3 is TGTGCCAGCAGCCGTCCCGGGACAGGGTACTCTGGAAACACCATATATTTT.

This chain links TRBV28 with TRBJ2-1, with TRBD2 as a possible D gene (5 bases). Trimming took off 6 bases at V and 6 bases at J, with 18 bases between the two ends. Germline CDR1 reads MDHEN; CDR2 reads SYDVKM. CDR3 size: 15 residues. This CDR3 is CASSPPRDWGNEQFF. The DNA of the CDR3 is TGTGCCAGCAGCCCTCCCCGGGATTGGGGCAATGAGCAGTTCTTC.

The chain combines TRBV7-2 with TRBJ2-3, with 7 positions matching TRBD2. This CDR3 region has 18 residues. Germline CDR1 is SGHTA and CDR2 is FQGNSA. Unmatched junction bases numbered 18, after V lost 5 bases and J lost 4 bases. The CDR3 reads CASSLDREAVLSADTQYF. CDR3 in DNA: TGTGCCAGCAGCCTCGACCGGGAGGCCGTTCTTTCCGCAGATACGCAGTATTTT.

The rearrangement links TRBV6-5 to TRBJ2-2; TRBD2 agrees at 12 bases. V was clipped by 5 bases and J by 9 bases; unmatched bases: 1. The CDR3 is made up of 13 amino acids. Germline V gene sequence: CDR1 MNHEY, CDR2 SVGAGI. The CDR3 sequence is CASSRTSGRELFF. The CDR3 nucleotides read TGTGCCAGCAGTAGGACTAGCGGGAGGGAGCTGTTTTTT.

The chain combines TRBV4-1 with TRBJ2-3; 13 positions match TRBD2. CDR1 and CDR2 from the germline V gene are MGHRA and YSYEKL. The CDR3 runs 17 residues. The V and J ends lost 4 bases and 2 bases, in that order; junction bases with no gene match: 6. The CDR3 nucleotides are TGCGCCAGCAGCCCGACCGGACTAGCGGGAGCCACAGATACGCAGTATTTT. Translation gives CASSPTGLAGATDTQYF.

As DNA, the CDR3 is TGCGCCAGCAGCTTCGGAGGGACCCCTGAAGCTTTCTTT. Translation gives CASSFGGTPEAFF. The V gene is TRBV5-1, the J gene TRBJ1-1, with D possibly being TRBD1 (5 bases). The CDR3 covers 13 residues. The V end was cut by 2 bases, the J end by 6 bases, with 11 bases between. Germline CDR1 reads SGHRS; CDR2 reads YFSETQ. Variable domain in full (rest from reference TRBV5-1 and TRBJ1-1): KAGVTQTPRYLIKTRGQQVTLSCSPISGHRSVSWYQQTPGQGLQFLFEYFSETQRNKGNFPGRFSGRQFSNSRSEMNVSTLELGDSALYLCASSFGGTPEAFFGQGTRLTVV.

The CDR3 loop is CASSSRGQPQHF. The CDR3 nucleotides are TGTGCCAGCAGCTCCAGGGGCCAGCCCCAGCATTTT. The chain joins TRBV28 to TRBJ1-5; D may be TRBD1 (6 bases). The V gene's germline CDR1 is MDHEN and CDR2 SYDVKM. The CDR3 totals 12 residues. Deletions cut 6 bases from V and 7 bases from J, with 10 bases between.

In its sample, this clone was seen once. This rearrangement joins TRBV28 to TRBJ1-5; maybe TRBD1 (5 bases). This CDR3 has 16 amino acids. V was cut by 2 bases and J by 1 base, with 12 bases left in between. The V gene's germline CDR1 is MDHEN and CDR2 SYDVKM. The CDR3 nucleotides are TGTGCCAGCAGTTTAATTGGGGGGATAAGCAATCAGCCCCAGCATTTT. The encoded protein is CASSLIGGISNQPQHF.

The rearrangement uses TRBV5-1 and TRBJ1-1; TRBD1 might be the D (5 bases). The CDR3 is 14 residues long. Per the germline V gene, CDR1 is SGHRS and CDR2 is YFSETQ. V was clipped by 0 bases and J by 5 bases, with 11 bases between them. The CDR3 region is CASSLGGERTEAFF. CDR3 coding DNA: TGCGCCAGCAGCTTGGGGGGGGAGAGGACTGAAGCTTTCTTT.

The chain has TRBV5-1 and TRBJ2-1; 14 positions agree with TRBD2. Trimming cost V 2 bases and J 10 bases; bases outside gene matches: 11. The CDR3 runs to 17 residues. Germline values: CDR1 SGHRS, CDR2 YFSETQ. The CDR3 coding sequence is TGCGCCAGCAGCTTCACCGAGACTAGCGGGAGGGCCGGGGAGCAGTTCTTC. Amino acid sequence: CASSFTETSGRAGEQFF.

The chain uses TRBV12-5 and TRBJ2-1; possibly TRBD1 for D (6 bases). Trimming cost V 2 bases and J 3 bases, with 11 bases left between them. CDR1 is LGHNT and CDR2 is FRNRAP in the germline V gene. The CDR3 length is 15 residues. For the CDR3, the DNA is TGTGCTAGTGGTTTGAAGGGGGTTAACTACAATGAGCAGTTCTTC. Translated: CASGLKGVNYNEQFF.

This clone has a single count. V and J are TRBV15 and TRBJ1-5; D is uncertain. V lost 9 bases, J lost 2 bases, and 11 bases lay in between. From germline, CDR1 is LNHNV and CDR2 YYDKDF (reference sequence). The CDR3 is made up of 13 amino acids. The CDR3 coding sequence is TGTGCCACTCGGGGTTTGGGCAATCAGCCCCAGCATTTT. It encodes CATRGLGNQPQHF.

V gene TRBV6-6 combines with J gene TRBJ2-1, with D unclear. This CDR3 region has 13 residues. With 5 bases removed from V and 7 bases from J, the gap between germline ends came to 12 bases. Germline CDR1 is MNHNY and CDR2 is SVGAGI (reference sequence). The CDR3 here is CASSDWQINEQFF. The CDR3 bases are TGTGCCAGCAGTGACTGGCAGATTAATGAGCAGTTCTTC.

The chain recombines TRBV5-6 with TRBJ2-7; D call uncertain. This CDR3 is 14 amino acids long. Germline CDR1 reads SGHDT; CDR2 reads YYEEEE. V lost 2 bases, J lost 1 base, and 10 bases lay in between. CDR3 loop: CASSFTTLSYEQYF. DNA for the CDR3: TGTGCCAGCAGCTTTACGACATTGTCCTACGAGCAGTACTTC.